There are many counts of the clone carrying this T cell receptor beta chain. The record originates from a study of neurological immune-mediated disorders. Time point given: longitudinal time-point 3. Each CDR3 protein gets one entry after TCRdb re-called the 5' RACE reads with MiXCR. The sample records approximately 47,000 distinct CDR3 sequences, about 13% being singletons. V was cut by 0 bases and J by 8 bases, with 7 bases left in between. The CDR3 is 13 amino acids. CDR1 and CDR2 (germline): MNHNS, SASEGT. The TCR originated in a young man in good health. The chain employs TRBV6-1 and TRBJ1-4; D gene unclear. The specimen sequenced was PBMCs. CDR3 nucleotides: TGTGCCAGCAGTGAAGCTTCAGGAGAAAAACTGTTTTTT. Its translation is CASSEASGEKLFF.